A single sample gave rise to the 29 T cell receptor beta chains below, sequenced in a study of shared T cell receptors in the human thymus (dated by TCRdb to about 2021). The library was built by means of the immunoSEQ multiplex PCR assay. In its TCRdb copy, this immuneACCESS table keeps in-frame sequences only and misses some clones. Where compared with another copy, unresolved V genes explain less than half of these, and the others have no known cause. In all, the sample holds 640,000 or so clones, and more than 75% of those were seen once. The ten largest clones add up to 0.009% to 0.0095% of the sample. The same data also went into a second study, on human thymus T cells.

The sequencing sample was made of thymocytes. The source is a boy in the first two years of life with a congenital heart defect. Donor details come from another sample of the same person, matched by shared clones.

CDR3 DNA sequence: TGCGCCAGCAGCTCGATGACAGCGGGAGTGGGCCAAGAGACCCAGTACTTC. Translating gives CASSSMTAGVGQETQYF. The chain couples TRBV5-1 to TRBJ2-5; 8 nucleotides align to TRBD2. Germline CDR1 reads SGHRS; CDR2 reads YFSETQ. The CDR3 length is 17 residues. V dropped 3 bases and J dropped 1; count of bases not matched to a gene: 11.

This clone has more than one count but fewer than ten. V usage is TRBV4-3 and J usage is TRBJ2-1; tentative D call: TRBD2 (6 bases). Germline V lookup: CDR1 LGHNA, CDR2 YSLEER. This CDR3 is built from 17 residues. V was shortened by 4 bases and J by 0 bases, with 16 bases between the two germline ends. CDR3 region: CASSPRGSGFSYNEQFF. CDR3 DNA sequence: TGCGCCAGCAGCCCCCGGGGGTCAGGTTTCTCCTACAATGAGCAGTTCTTC.

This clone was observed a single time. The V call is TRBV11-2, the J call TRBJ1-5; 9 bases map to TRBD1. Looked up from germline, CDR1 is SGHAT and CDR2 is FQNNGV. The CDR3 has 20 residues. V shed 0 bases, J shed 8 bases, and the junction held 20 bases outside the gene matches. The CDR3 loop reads CASSLDPWDRESSFLKPQHF. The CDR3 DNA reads TGTGCCAGCAGCTTAGACCCTTGGGACAGGGAATCCTCATTCCTTAAGCCCCAGCATTTT.

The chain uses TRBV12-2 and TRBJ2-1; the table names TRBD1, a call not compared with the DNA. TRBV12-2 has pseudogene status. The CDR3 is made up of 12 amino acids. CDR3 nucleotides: TGTGCAAGTCGCCCCAGGTGGAATGAGCAGTTCTTC. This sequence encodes CASRPRWNEQFF.

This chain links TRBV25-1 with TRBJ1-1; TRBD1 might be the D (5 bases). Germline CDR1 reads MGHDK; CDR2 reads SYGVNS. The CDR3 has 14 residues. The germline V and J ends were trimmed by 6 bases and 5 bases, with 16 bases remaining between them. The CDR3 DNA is TGTGCCAGCAGCAGAAGGGGCAGAGGAACTGAAGCTTTCTTT. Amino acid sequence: CASSRRGRGTEAFF.

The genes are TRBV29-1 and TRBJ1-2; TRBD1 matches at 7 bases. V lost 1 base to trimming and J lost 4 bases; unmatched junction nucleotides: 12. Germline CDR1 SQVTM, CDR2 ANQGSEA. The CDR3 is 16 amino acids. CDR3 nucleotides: TGCAGCGTTGAAGCGGTCGTGGTCAGGGGGATCTATGGCTACACCTTC. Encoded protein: CSVEAVVVRGIYGYTF.

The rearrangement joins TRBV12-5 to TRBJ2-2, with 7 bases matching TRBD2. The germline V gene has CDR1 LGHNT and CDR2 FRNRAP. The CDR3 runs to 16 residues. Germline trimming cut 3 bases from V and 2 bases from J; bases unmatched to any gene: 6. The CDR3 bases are TGTGCTAGTGGTTTCGGGCTAGCGGAAAACACCGGGGAGCTGTTTTTT. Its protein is CASGFGLAENTGELFF. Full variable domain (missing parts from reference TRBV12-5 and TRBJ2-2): DARVTQTPRHKVTEMGQEVTMRCQPILGHNTVFWYRQTMMQGLELLAYFRNRAPLDDSGMPKDRFSAEMPDATLATLKIQPSEPRDSAVYFCASGFGLAENTGELFFGEGSRLTVL.

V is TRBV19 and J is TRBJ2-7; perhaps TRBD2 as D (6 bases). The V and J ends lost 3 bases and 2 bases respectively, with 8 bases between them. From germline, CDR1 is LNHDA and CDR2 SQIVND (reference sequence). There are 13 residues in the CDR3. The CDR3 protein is CASSIRETYEQYF. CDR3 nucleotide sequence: TGTGCCAGTAGTATCCGGGAGACCTACGAGCAGTACTTC.

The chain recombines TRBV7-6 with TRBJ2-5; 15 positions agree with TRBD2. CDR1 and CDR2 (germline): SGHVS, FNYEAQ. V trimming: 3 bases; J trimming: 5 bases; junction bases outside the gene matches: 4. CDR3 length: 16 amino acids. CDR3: CASSLGLAGGVETQYF. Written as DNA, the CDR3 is TGTGCCAGCAGCTTGGGACTAGCGGGGGGCGTTGAGACCCAGTACTTC.

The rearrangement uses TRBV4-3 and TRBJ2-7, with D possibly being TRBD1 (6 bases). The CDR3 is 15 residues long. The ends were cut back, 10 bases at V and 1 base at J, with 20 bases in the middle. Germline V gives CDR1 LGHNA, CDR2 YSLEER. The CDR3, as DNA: TGCGCCATTACCTCCCGGGACAACCATTCCTACGAGCAGTACTTC. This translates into CAITSRDNHSYEQYF.

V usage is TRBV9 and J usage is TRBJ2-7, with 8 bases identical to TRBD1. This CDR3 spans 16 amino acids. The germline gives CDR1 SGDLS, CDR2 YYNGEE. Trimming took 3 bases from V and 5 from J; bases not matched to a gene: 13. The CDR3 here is CASSEDPGAGGDEQYF. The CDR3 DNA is TGTGCCAGCAGCGAGGATCCCGGGGCAGGGGGCGACGAGCAGTACTTC. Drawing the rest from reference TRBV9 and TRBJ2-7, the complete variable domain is DSGVTQTPKHLITATGQRVTLRCSPRSGDLSVYWYQQSLDQGLQFLIQYYNGEERAKGNILERFSAQQFPDLHSELNLSSLELGDSALYFCASSEDPGAGGDEQYFGPGTRLTVT.

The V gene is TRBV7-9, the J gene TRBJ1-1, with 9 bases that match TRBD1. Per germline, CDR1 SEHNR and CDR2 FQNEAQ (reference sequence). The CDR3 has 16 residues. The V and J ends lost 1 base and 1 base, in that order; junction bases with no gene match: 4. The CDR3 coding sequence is TGTGCCAGCAGCTTAGGACAGGGGGTGCGGAACACTGAAGCTTTCTTT. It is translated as CASSLGQGVRNTEAFF.

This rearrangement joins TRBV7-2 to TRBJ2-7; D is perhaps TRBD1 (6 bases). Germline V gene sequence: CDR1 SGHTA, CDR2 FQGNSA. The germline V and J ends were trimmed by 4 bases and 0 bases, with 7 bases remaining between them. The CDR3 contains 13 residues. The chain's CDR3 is CASSYRDSYEQYF. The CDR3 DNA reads TGTGCCAGCAGCTACAGGGACTCCTACGAGCAGTACTTC.

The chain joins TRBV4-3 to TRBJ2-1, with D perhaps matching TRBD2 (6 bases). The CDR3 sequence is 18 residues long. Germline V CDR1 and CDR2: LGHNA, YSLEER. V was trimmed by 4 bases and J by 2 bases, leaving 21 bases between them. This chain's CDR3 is CASSLSRGSRATYNEQFF. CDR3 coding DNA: TGCGCCAGCAGCCTAAGTCGGGGGAGTCGGGCAACCTACAATGAGCAGTTCTTC.

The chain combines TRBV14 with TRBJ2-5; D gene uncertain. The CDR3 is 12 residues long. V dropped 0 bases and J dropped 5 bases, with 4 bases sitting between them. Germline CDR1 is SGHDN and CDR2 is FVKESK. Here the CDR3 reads CASSQDSETQYF. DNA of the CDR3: TGTGCCAGCAGCCAAGATAGCGAGACCCAGTACTTC.

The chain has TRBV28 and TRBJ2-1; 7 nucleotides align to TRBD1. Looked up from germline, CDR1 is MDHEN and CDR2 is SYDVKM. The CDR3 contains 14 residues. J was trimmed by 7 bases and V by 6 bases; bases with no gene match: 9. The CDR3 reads CASSYRGRGNEQFF. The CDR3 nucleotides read TGTGCCAGCAGCTACCGGGGCAGGGGGAATGAGCAGTTCTTC.

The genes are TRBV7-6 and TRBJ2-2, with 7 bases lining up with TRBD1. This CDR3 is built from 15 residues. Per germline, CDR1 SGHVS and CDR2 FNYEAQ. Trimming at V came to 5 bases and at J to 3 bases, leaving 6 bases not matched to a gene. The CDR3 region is CASSHGTEYTGELFF. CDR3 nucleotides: TGTGCCAGCAGCCATGGGACAGAATACACCGGGGAGCTGTTTTTT.

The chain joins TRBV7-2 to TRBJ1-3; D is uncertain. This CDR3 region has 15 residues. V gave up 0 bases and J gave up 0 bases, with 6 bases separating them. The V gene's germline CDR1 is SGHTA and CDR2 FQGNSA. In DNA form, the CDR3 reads TGTGCCAGCAGCTTAGCCATTCACTCTGGAAACACCATATATTTT. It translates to CASSLAIHSGNTIYF.

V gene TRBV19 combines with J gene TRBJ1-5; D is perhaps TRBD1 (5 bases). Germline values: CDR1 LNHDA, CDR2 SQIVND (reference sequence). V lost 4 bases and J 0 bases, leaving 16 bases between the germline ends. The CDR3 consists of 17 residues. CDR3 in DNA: TGTGCCAGTAGTACGCAAGCTGGGGGGGATAGCAATCAGCCCCAGCATTTT. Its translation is CASSTQAGGDSNQPQHF.

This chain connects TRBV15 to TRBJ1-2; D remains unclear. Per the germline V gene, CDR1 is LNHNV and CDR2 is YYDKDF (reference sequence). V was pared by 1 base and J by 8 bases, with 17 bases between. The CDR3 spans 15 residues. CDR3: CATSRGGKEPRGYTF. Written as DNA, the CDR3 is TGTGCCACCAGCAGAGGAGGAAAGGAGCCGAGGGGCTACACCTTC.

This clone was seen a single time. The CDR3 region is CAWRPPRGGRGEKLFF. CDR3 in DNA: TGTGCCTGGAGACCTCCTCGAGGGGGCAGAGGTGAAAAACTGTTTTTT. This rearrangement joins TRBV30 to TRBJ1-4; 7 bases align to TRBD1. Germline V lookup: CDR1 GTSNPN, CDR2 SVGIG (reference sequence). The CDR3 sequence is 16 residues long. V shed 3 bases, J shed 7 bases, and the junction held 14 bases outside the gene matches.

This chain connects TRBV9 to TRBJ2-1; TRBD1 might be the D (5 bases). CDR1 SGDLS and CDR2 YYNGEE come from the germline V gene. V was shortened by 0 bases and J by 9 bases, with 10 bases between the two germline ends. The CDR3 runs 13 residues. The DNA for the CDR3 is TGTGCCAGCAGCGTAGCTGGGGCGACTGAGCAGTTCTTC. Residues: CASSVAGATEQFF.

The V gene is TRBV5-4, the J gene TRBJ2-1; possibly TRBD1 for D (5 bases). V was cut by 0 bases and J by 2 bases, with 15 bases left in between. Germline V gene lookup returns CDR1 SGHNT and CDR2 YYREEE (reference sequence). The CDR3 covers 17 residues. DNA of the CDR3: TGTGCCAGCAGCTTGGATAATGGCAGGGTGGCCTACAATGAGCAGTTCTTC. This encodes CASSLDNGRVAYNEQFF.

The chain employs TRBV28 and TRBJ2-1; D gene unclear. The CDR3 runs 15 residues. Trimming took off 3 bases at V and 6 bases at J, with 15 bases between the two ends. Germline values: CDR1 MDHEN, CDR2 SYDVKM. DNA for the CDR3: TGTGCCAGCAGTTTGGCACAACATTTCCCCAATGAGCAGTTCTTC. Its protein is CASSLAQHFPNEQFF.

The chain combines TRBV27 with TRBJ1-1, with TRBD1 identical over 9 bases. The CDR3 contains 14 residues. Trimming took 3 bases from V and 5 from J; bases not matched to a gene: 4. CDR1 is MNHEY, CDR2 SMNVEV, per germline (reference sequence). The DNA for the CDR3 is TGTGCCAGCAGTTTGACAGGGGGTGTGACTGAAGCTTTCTTT. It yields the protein CASSLTGGVTEAFF.

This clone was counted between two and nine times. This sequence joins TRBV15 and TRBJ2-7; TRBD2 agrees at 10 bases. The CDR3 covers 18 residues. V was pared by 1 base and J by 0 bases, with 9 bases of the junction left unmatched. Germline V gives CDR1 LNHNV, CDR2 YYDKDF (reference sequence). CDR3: CATSRAPYSGGASYEQYF. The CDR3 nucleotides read TGTGCCACCAGCAGAGCTCCTTACAGCGGGGGGGCCTCCTACGAGCAGTACTTC.

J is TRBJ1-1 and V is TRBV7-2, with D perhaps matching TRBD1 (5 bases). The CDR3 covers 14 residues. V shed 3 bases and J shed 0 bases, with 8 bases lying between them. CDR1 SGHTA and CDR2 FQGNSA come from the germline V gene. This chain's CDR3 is CASSFSGMNTEAFF. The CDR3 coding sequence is TGTGCCAGCAGCTTCTCAGGGATGAACACTGAAGCTTTCTTT.

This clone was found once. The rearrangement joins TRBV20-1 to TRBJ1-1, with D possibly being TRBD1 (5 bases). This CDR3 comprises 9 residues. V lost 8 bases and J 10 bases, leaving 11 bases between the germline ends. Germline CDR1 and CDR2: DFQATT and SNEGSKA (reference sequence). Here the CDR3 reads CSSRGGAFF. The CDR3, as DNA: TGCAGTTCGAGGGGAGGAGCTTTCTTT.

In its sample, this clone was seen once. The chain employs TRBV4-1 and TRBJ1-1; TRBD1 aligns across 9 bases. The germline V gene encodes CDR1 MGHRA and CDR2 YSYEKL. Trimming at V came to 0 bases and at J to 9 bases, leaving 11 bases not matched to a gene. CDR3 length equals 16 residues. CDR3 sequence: CASSQDYRGQGGKAFF. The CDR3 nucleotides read TGCGCCAGCAGCCAAGACTACAGGGGACAGGGAGGGAAAGCTTTCTTT.